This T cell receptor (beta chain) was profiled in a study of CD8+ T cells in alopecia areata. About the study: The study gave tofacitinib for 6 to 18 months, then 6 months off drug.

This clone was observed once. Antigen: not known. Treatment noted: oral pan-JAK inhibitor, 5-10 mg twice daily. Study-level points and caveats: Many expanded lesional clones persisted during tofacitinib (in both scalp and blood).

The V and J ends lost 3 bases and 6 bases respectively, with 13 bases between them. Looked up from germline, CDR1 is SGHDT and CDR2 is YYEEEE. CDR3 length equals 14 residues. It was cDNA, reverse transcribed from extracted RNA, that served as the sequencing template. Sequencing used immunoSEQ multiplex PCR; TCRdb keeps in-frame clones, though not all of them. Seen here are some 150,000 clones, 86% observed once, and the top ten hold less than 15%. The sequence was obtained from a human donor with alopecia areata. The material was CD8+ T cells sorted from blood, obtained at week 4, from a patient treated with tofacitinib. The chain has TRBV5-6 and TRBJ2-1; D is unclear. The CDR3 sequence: CASSSIMGSNEQFF. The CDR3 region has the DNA TGTGCCAGCAGCTCAATAATGGGTTCCAATGAGCAGTTCTTC.